This TCR beta chain was sequenced during a study of blood T cell repertoires in COVID-19. As for the study in general: Sources were T cells, B-cell-depleted T cells, or PBMCs; the material itself was cDNA or gDNA.

Only in-frame clones appear in the TCRdb table, and some are missing; sequencing was by immunoSEQ multiplex PCR. The top ten clones hold approximately 3.3% of a sample with approximately 230,000 clones, nearly 90% of them seen once. The germline V gene encodes CDR1 SGHTA and CDR2 FQGTGA. Trimming removed 5 bases at V and 0 bases at J, with 7 bases between. This CDR3 spans 13 amino acids. The sequenced material came from peripheral blood. This receptor was obtained from a man aged 18 to 30 with active or convalescent COVID-19. The chain has TRBV7-3 and TRBJ1-1, with D uncertain. The CDR3 spells CASSSEVNTEAFF. CDR3 nucleotide sequence: TGTGCCAGCAGCAGTGAGGTGAACACTGAAGCTTTCTTT.